This T cell receptor beta chain stems from a study of regulatory T cells in long-lasting Graves disease. The CDR3 loop spans 13 amino acids. From germline, CDR1 is MNHEY and CDR2 SMNVEV (reference sequence). This clonotype was detected ten times or more. Sequence at one end of the junction differs from germline and may be a read error. Building of the TCR beta libraries involved iRepertoire HTBI primers and Arm-PCR of CDR3 regions. TCRdb passed the multiplex PCR reads through MiXCR, listing each CDR3 protein once. The table records 680,000 or so distinct CDR3 sequences, roughly 15% of them present only once. Time point: newly diagnosed GD, antithyroid drugs for less than 3 months. From PBMCs, RNA was extracted and then used to make the TCR library. Separately, the same data were catalogued under a study of T cells in Graves' hyperthyroidism and ophthalmopathy.

The TCR was taken from a woman aged 25 to 39 with Graves disease. The input for sequencing was peripheral blood mononuclear cells (PBMCs), taken at new diagnosis, from a patient treated with antithyroid drugs. V gene TRBV27 combines with J gene TRBJ2-7; 9 bases are shared with TRBD1. The CDR3 region has the DNA TGTGCCAGTCGGGACAGGGTCTCCTCCGAGCAGTACTTC. Residues: CASRDRVSSEQYF.